This T cell receptor beta chain comes out of a study of blood T cells in healthy people across ages (dated by TCRdb to between 2014 and 2017). Study-wide context: Template switching captured roughly one uniquely barcoded TCR beta cDNA molecule per two T cells in model experiments. To track age-related changes in TCR beta repertoire diversity, the study relied on deep sequencing normalized with unique cDNA molecular identifiers. Four age groups were formed from the donors: young (average roughly 15 years), middle-aged (less than 40), aged (about 62) and long-lived (more than 75). To avoid experimental bias, donors of different ages were distributed randomly across sequencing lanes. The study analyzed two additional independent replicas of 1 million unique cDNA reads from the same blood draw for two donors, one aged 18 to 29 and one aged 80 or older.

This clonotype was seen a single time. The specificity of this receptor is unknown. Base-call qualities are not available, and no considerably larger clone is one nucleotide away. Systemically healthy Caucasian individuals from Russia, some 36 in total and aged about 6 to 100 years, were included as donors. Each donor gave ten milliliters of peripheral blood, drawn into EDTA-treated Vacutainer tubes. PBMCs were isolated by Ficoll-Paque density-gradient centrifugation, with at least 6 million obtained per sample. Total RNA, at least 5 micrograms per sample, was extracted from PBMCs with Trizol reagent. Naive CD45RAhigh/CD27high T cell percentages were measured by flow cytometry on a PBMC aliquot from every donor. Libraries were built with 5' RACE. The instrument given in TCRdb is Illumina HiSeq 2500. A second PCR of about 7 to 12 cycles was run with a J-beta primer mix and a sample-barcoded 5' primer. Each TCR beta cDNA molecule received a unique molecular identifier from a template-switch 5' adaptor carrying 12 random nucleotides. Each sample yielded at least 2.5 million CDR3-containing paired-end reads. First-strand cDNA was synthesized from all RNA with the Mint cDNA synthesis kit, primed by a TRBC-specific oligonucleotide. Following uracil-DNA glycosylase treatment, all cDNA underwent a first 18-cycle PCR with the universal primers M1SS and BC2_uni_R. As for how the authors treated the data: Each sample was normalized by randomly selecting 1 million high-quality reads, each carrying a distinct molecular identifier. Reads with shared molecular identifiers were discarded instead of being binned into consensus sequences. MiTCR, run with a Q25 quality threshold and the strictest error-elimination algorithm, handled CDR3 identification, clonotype clustering and error correction. Lower-bound total TCR beta diversity was estimated with a nonparametric unseen species model using Euler transformation. The raw public reads went through TCRdb reprocessing: fastp at Q25, MiXCR clone calling, in-frame beta chains kept. Entries that share a CDR3 protein sequence are merged under the most common genes and DNA. The V and J calls, along with clone size, are taken from TCRdb and not from the paper's own processing. Within this sample are around 900,000 distinct CDR3 sequences, with roughly 47% of them counted one time only. The ten biggest clones cover around a fifth of the sample.

The research as a whole found: Observed TCR beta diversity per million T cells fell roughly linearly with age, and a significant reduction was already apparent by age roughly 41. Because the CMV infection status of the donors was unknown, age-related changes in expanded clonotypes may potentially have been confounded. Since profiling was done on bulk unsorted PBMCs, naive and antigen-experienced compartments could not be conclusively compared. The percentage of naive T cells measured by flow cytometry correlated strongly with observed TCR beta diversity. Estimates of total diversity based on one million sequenced T cells were regarded as lower bounds and as underestimates. Compared with the aged group, the long-lived group had more naive CD4+ T cells, fewer expanded clones and increased TCR diversity, a pattern suggesting age selection.

The CDR1 and CDR2 encoded by the germline V gene (reference sequence) are DFQATT and SNEGSKA. CDR3 length: 19 amino acids, cysteine to phenylalanine. Of the read, only the CDR3 DNA is kept; its 57 bases are in frame from base 1. Trimming takes 5 bases off V and 2 bases off J; junction bases not matched to a gene: 19. The rearranged chain carries TRBV20-1 and TRBJ2-1; TRBD2 aligns with 9 central bases. The TCR sequence derives from a woman aged 55-69 years in good health. Sequenced input: blood. The CDR3 region reads CSAGGSGRAASGTYNEQFF. Read as DNA, the sequence is TGCAGTGCTGGAGGCTCCGGCAGGGCGGCTAGCGGGACCTACAATGAGCAGTTCTTC.